This is a list of T cell receptor beta chains from one sample in a study of early T cells in non-severe SARS-CoV-2 infection. TCRdb called the 5' RACE reads again in MiXCR, with one record for every CDR3 protein. The sample lists 95,000 to 150,000 distinct CDR3 sequences, more than 12% occurring once. Sample: whole blood. The receptors originated from an adult who was a healthcare worker with PCR-confirmed SARS-CoV-2 infection or an uninfected control (not recorded which). Both conserved end residues are part of each CDR3.

j_gene | v_gene | CDR3aa
TRBJ1-6 | TRBV27 | CASSPTGGYSPLHF
TRBJ2-6 | TRBV9 | CASSVGLSGANVLTF
TRBJ2-3 | TRBV29-1 | CSVESWTESTDTQYF
TRBJ2-6 | TRBV21-1 | CASSKAMGSSGANVLTF
TRBJ2-5 | TRBV29-1 | CSVEILAGETQYF
TRBJ1-1 | TRBV7-3 | CASSLQGGTEAFF
TRBJ1-1 | TRBV12-3/TRBV12-4 | CASSPSIGGVGEAFF
TRBJ1-1 | TRBV3-1 | CASSPLRGGTEAFF
TRBJ1-4 | TRBV29-1 | CSVAKTGTTNEKLFF
TRBJ1-6 | TRBV4-1 | CASSQSGILPNSPLHF
TRBJ1-1 | TRBV19 | CASSVDRGRDTEAFF
TRBJ2-2 | TRBV12-3/TRBV12-4 | CASRRTGALGTGELFF
TRBJ2-1 | TRBV28 | CASSRDNEQFF
TRBJ2-3 | TRBV30 | CAHSWRGGADTQYF
TRBJ1-5 | TRBV18 | CASRMDDQPQHF
TRBJ1-1 | TRBV6-6 | CASSLVGTLNTEAFF
TRBJ2-5 | TRBV10-3 | CAISSTGDETQYF
TRBJ2-1 | TRBV20-1 | CSANLGGEIEQFF
TRBJ2-2 | TRBV7-6 | CASSLETTNTGELFF
TRBJ2-1 | TRBV7-2 | CASSQLRDRGRGEQFF
TRBJ2-4 | TRBV10-3 | CAIRGDREGDIQYF
TRBJ2-5 | TRBV18 | CASRSAETQYF
TRBJ2-2 | TRBV11-2 | CASSLKLAGELFF
TRBJ1-4 | TRBV20-1 | CSARATGTHEKLFF
TRBJ2-1 | TRBV6-2/TRBV6-3 | CASTPPSNEQFF
TRBJ2-3 | TRBV7-8 | CASSLERGGNTQYF
TRBJ2-3 | TRBV3-1 | CASSQAGQATDTQYF
TRBJ1-4 | TRBV2 | CASSNDREKLFF
TRBJ2-1 | TRBV11-3 | CASSLGTGGFNEQFF
TRBJ2-5 | TRBV7-6 | CASSSGLARRETQYF
TRBJ1-6 | TRBV12-3/TRBV12-4 | CASSPRGKGSLHF
TRBJ1-6 | TRBV30 | CAWRRGSYNSPLHF
TRBJ1-6 | TRBV30 | CAWRPGQGVQSPLHF
TRBJ2-1 | TRBV3-1 | CASSHRQGAFNEQFF
TRBJ2-7 | TRBV4-2 | CASSLHGLRDEQYF
TRBJ1-2 | TRBV29-1 | CSVGQGNRGYTF
TRBJ1-1 | TRBV3-1 | CASSPIGPKNTEAFF